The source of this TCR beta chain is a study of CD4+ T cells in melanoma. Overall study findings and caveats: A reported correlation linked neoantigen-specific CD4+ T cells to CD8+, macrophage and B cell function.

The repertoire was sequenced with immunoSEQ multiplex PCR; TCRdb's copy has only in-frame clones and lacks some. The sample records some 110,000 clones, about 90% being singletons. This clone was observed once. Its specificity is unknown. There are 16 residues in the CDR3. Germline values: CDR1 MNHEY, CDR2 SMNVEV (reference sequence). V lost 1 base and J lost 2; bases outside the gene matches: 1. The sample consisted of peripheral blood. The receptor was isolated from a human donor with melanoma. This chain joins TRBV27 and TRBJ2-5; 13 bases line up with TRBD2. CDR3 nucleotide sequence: TGTGCCAGCAGTTTATGGGGACTAGCGGGGCAAGAGACCCAGTACTTC. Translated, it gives CASSLWGLAGQETQYF.